This T cell receptor (beta chain) was recorded in a study of CD8+ T cells in alopecia areata. At the level of the study: Administration of oral tofacitinib to treated patients was at 5 to 10 mg twice daily. Tofacitinib therapy lasting 6 to 18 months was followed by 6 months off drug.

Specimens obtained from alopecia areata patients comprised lesional scalp punch biopsies and peripheral blood. cDNA prepared by RNA extraction and subsequent reverse transcription served as the template for sequencing. Libraries were prepared by immunoSEQ multiplex PCR; TCRdb keeps only in-frame clonotypes and omits some of them. The repertoire includes 120,000 or so clones, under 40% of them detected once, and 3.1% sits in the top ten. Comment on this clone: Its matching antigen is unknown.

The CDR3 is made up of 14 amino acids. Germline lookup yields CDR1 SGHRS and CDR2 YFSETQ. Deletions cut 3 bases from V and 8 bases from J, with 17 bases between. Regarding the study as a whole: Affected lesional scalp, above all in alopecia totalis/universalis, was more clonal than normal scalp.

The receptor was isolated from a human donor with alopecia areata. V usage is TRBV5-1 and J usage is TRBJ1-2, with a tentative D call TRBD1 (6 bases). The source material was CD4+ T cells sorted from blood. The CDR3 nucleotides are TGCGCCAGCAGCTACGGGGACAAGTCAGGCGGCTACACCTTC. Residues: CASSYGDKSGGYTF.